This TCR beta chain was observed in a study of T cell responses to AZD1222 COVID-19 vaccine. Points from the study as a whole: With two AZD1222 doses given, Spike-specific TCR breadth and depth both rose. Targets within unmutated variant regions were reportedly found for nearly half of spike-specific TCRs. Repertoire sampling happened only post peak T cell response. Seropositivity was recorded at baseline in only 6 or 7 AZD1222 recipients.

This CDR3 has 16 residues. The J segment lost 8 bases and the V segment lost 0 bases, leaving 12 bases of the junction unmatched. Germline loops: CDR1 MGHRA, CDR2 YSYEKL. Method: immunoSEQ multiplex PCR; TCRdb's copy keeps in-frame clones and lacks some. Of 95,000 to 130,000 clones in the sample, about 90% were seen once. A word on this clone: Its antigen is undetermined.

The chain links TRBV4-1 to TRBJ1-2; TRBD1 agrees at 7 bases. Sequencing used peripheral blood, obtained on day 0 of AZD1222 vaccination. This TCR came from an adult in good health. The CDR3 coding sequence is TGCGCCAGCAGCCAAGAAAGCATGCGAGGGGGCGAAGGCTACACCTTC. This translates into CASSQESMRGGEGYTF.